These 2 T cell receptor beta chains came from one sample sequenced in a study of a mutant IDH1 vaccine in newly diagnosed glioma. The time point denotes: week 23, last vaccination. One vaccine dose held 300 ug of mutant IDH1 20-mer peptide and came with topical imiquimod. No antigens are known for them. The data were produced by immunoSEQ multiplex PCR, yet TCRdb's version contains in-frame clones alone and is incomplete. Of fewer than 45,000 clones listed, about 76% were seen once; the top ten hold roughly 4.8%. This sample comprised PBMCs, obtained from a glioma patient whose treatment included an IDH1 peptide vaccine. Source of these receptors: a man aged 50 to 59 with glioma.

V gene TRBV5-6 combines with J gene TRBJ2-3, with D uncertain. V gave up 2 bases and J gave up 0 bases, with 7 bases separating them. Germline CDR1 is SGHDT and CDR2 is YYEEEE. The CDR3 totals 14 residues. CDR3 in amino acids: CASSFDWSTDTQYF. DNA of the CDR3: TGTGCCAGCAGCTTCGATTGGAGCACAGATACGCAGTATTTT.

This sequence joins TRBV9 and TRBJ2-1; perhaps TRBD1 as D (7 bases). The CDR3 extends over 14 amino acids. V lost 4 bases and J lost 7, with 15 bases in between. The germline CDR1 and CDR2 sequences are SGDLS and YYNGEE. For the CDR3, the DNA is TGTGCCAGCAGCCCAGGGGGAGGTCGGAATGAGCAGTTCTTC. It encodes CASSPGGGRNEQFF.